Below are 27 T cell receptor beta chains sequenced from a single sample in a study of cytomegalovirus exposure and HLA in healthy donors. The primer mix had 60 Vbeta and 13 Jbeta primers. Method: immunoSEQ multiplex PCR; TCRdb's copy keeps in-frame clones and lacks some. The table records under 200,000 clones, roughly 73% of them present only once. Material: PBMCs. The receptor source for this set is a woman in her 40s in good health and CMV-seropositive.

On this clone itself: The sample contains more than one DNA sequence encoding this CDR3. V is TRBV28 and J is TRBJ2-7; no clear D gene. The CDR3 is 12 amino acids. Germline loops: CDR1 MDHEN, CDR2 SYDVKM. V shed 3 bases and J shed 1 base, with 4 bases lying between them. As DNA, the CDR3 is TGTGCCAGCAGTTTGAGTTCCTACGAGCAGTACTTC. This gives the protein CASSLSSYEQYF.

V gene TRBV4-2 combines with J gene TRBJ2-1, with 9 bases identical to TRBD2. V lost 1 base to trimming and J lost 3 bases; unmatched junction nucleotides: 7. The germline CDR1 and CDR2 sequences are LGHNA and YNFKEQ. CDR3 length: 17 amino acids. CDR3 sequence reads: CASSQVTLSGSYNEQFF. In nucleotides, the CDR3 is TGTGCCAGCAGCCAAGTTACTCTTAGCGGGAGCTACAATGAGCAGTTCTTC.

V is TRBV30 and J is TRBJ2-1; 9 nucleotides agree with TRBD2. Trimming removed 3 bases from V and 7 bases from J; junction bases left unmatched: 19. The CDR3 covers 18 residues. Germline V lookup: CDR1 GTSNPN, CDR2 SVGIG (reference sequence). CDR3 residues: CAWRGSFSASGASNEQFF. In DNA, the CDR3 is TGTGCCTGGAGGGGGTCGTTTTCAGCTAGCGGGGCCTCTAATGAGCAGTTCTTC.

The rearrangement joins TRBV5-1 to TRBJ2-5, with TRBD1 identical over 9 bases. Germline CDR1 reads SGHRS; CDR2 reads YFSETQ. Unmatched junction bases numbered 6, after V lost 4 bases and J lost 5 bases. The CDR3 spans 14 residues. The CDR3 coding sequence is TGCGCCAGCAGCACAGGGGGCTCTTGGGAGACCCAGTACTTC. Translating gives CASSTGGSWETQYF.

This clone was picked up one time. The chain combines TRBV15 with TRBJ1-5; perhaps TRBD1 as D (6 bases). Germline V gene lookup returns CDR1 LNHNV and CDR2 YYDKDF (reference sequence). The CDR3 loop spans 15 amino acids. Trimming stripped 5 bases from V and 2 bases from J, with 13 bases between. The CDR3 is CATSGTRQGNQPQHF. CDR3 nucleotide sequence: TGTGCCACCAGCGGTACCAGACAGGGCAATCAGCCCCAGCATTTT.

This clone was counted once. This chain connects TRBV28 to TRBJ1-3; perhaps TRBD1 as D (5 bases). V was trimmed by 2 bases and J by 0 bases, leaving 14 bases between them. The V gene's germline CDR1 is MDHEN and CDR2 SYDVKM. The CDR3 is 17 residues long. Here the CDR3 DNA reads TGTGCCAGCAGTTTAGGGGCCTCTAGGTCCTCTGGAAACACCATATATTTT. Translating gives CASSLGASRSSGNTIYF.

CDR3 residues: CASIPRRLAGGHEQYF. CDR3 DNA: TGTGCCAGCATTCCCCGTCGACTAGCGGGGGGCCACGAGCAGTACTTC. The gene calls are TRBV28 and TRBJ2-7; TRBD2 matches at 13 bases. The trim removed 7 bases at V and 5 bases at J, leaving 11 bases unmatched. The CDR3 consists of 16 residues. Germline lookup yields CDR1 MDHEN and CDR2 SYDVKM. Full variable domain (remainder filled in from reference TRBV28 and TRBJ2-7): DVKVTQSSRYLVKRTGEKVFLECVQDMDHENMFWYRQDPGLGLRLIYFSYDVKMKEKGDIPEGYSVSREKKERFSLILESASTNQTSMYLCASIPRRLAGGHEQYFGPGTRLTVT.

A remark on this clone: The junction departs from germline at one end; a sequencing error may be responsible. The CDR3 spells CAGSPTGQALSGNTIYF. The CDR3 DNA reads TGTGCCGGCAGTCCGACGGGACAGGCCCTCTCTGGAAACACCATATATTTT. This chain uses TRBV7-3 with TRBJ1-3, with 8 bases that match TRBD1. In germline, CDR1 is SGHTA, CDR2 FQGTGA. The CDR3 is 17 residues long.

This chain links TRBV27 with TRBJ2-1, with D unclear. The CDR3 is 16 amino acids. The germline V gene has CDR1 MNHEY and CDR2 SMNVEV (reference sequence). Trimming cost V 4 bases and J 10 bases, with 23 bases left between them. The CDR3 here is CASSSLTPSNLLEQFF. CDR3 coding DNA: TGTGCCAGCAGTTCCCTGACTCCCTCGAACCTTTTAGAGCAGTTCTTC.

The chain combines TRBV5-1 with TRBJ2-7; 12 bases fit TRBD2. Unmatched junction bases numbered 3, after V lost 3 bases and J lost 2 bases. This CDR3 spans 15 amino acids. Per the germline V gene, CDR1 is SGHRS and CDR2 is YFSETQ. The CDR3 loop reads CASSSLAGGPYEQYF. The DNA of the CDR3 is TGCGCCAGCAGCTCCCTAGCGGGAGGGCCCTACGAGCAGTACTTC.

The rearrangement uses TRBV25-1 and TRBJ2-1; 8 positions agree with TRBD1. The CDR3 length is 14 residues. CDR1 and CDR2 from the germline V gene are MGHDK and SYGVNS. The V gene end was trimmed by 6 bases and the J gene end by 3 bases; junction bases not matched to a gene: 4. CDR3 protein: CASSRDRNYNEQFF. The CDR3 DNA follows: TGTGCCAGCAGCCGGGACAGGAACTACAATGAGCAGTTCTTC.

The V and J genes are TRBV7-2 and TRBJ2-7, with a weak D call TRBD2 (5 bases). Trimming shortened V by 0 bases and J by 2 bases, and 8 bases separated the two germline ends. CDR1 is SGHTA, CDR2 FQGNSA, per germline. The CDR3 sequence is 14 residues long. The CDR3 DNA follows: TGTGCCAGCAGCTTAGCGGGAGACCCCTACGAGCAGTACTTC. It codes for CASSLAGDPYEQYF.

A few counts support this clone. The gene calls are TRBV9 and TRBJ2-7; D might be TRBD1 (6 bases). This CDR3 contains 16 residues. Trimming cost V 0 bases and J 7 bases, with 20 bases left between them. CDR1 is SGDLS, CDR2 YYNGEE, per germline. This CDR3 is CASSVAGGGLLGEQYF. DNA for the CDR3: TGTGCCAGCAGCGTAGCTGGGGGCGGCTTACTGGGGGAGCAGTACTTC. The whole variable domain, remainder taken from reference TRBV9 and TRBJ2-7, is DSGVTQTPKHLITATGQRVTLRCSPRSGDLSVYWYQQSLDQGLQFLIQYYNGEERAKGNILERFSAQQFPDLHSELNLSSLELGDSALYFCASSVAGGGLLGEQYFGPGTRLTVT.

Many counts were recorded for this clone. CDR3 nucleotides: TGTGCCAGCAGTGAACTAGCGGGAGGGCCAGAGACCCAGTACTTC. Its protein is CASSELAGGPETQYF. The rearrangement joins TRBV6-1 to TRBJ2-5, with TRBD2 identical over 12 bases. Trimming at V came to 2 bases and at J to 4 bases, leaving 2 bases not matched to a gene. The germline V gene encodes CDR1 MNHNS and CDR2 SASEGT. The CDR3 sequence is 15 residues long.

This chain joins TRBV5-7 and TRBJ1-5; D is possibly TRBD1 (6 bases). TRBV5-7 is recorded as an ORF, its role being uncertain. V lost 0 bases to trimming and J lost 10 bases, with 14 bases between them. This CDR3 is 14 amino acids long. The CDR3 region has the DNA TGTGCCAGCAGCTTGGGTAAGGGGGTGGGTCCCCAGCATTTT. Encoded protein: CASSLGKGVGPQHF.

This clone was picked up a small number of times. The genes are TRBV7-6 and TRBJ2-3; D is unclear. Germline V lookup: CDR1 SGHVS, CDR2 FNYEAQ. The CDR3 consists of 15 residues. The germline V and J ends were trimmed by 4 bases and 2 bases, with 13 bases remaining between them. CDR3 loop: CASSSPDTTTDTQYF. In DNA, the CDR3 is TGTGCCAGCAGCTCTCCCGACACGACCACAGATACGCAGTATTTT.

This clone was observed a few times. V and J are TRBV5-1 and TRBJ2-5; the match to TRBD1 covers 8 bases. The V segment lost 4 bases and the J segment 0 bases; nucleotides outside the gene matches: 2. This CDR3 spans 14 amino acids. The V gene's germline CDR1 is SGHRS and CDR2 YFSETQ. The DNA of the CDR3 is TGCGCCAGCAGCAAACAGGGGGACCAAGAGACCCAGTACTTC. Residues: CASSKQGDQETQYF.

This chain uses TRBV28 with TRBJ1-2; 9 bases are a match to TRBD1. The germline CDR1 and CDR2 sequences are MDHEN and SYDVKM. After removal of 5 bases from V and 2 bases from J, the junction contained 6 bases not matched to a gene. This CDR3 region has 15 residues. CDR3 sequence (DNA): TGTGCCAGCAGTCCCACGACAGGGGGGAACTATGGCTACACCTTC. It is translated as CASSPTTGGNYGYTF.

This clone was observed a few times. The V and J genes are TRBV4-3 and TRBJ2-3; 12 bases map to TRBD1. CDR3 length equals 16 residues. J gave up 3 bases and V 5 bases, and 6 bases lay outside the gene matches. The germline V gene encodes CDR1 LGHNA and CDR2 YSLEER. CDR3 bases: TGCGCCAGCAGCTATGGGACAGGGGGCACGACAGATACGCAGTATTTT. Protein sequence: CASSYGTGGTTDTQYF.

This chain links TRBV5-1 with TRBJ2-6, with D perhaps matching TRBD1 (6 bases). This CDR3 has 17 amino acids. Per the germline V gene, CDR1 is SGHRS and CDR2 is YFSETQ. Trimming pared 1 base from V and 2 bases from J, leaving 13 bases between. The chain's CDR3 is CASSLSQGSAGANVLTF. The CDR3 nucleotides read TGCGCCAGCAGCTTGTCACAGGGATCAGCTGGGGCCAACGTCCTGACTTTC.

This clone was detected only once. The chain uses TRBV19 and TRBJ2-3; D possibly corresponds to TRBD2 (7 bases). Between the trimmed V and J ends, which lost 7 bases and 2 bases, there was a span of 19 bases. The CDR3 extends over 16 amino acids. Per germline, CDR1 LNHDA and CDR2 SQIVND (reference sequence). Here the CDR3 DNA reads TGTGCCAGTACCCCCGGGGGGCGGGGGACCACAGATACGCAGTATTTT. Translating it yields CASTPGGRGTTDTQYF. The full variable domain, completed using reference TRBV19 and TRBJ2-3, is DGGITQSPKYLFRKEGQNVTLSCEQNLNHDAMYWYRQDPGQGLRLIYYSQIVNDFQKGDIAEGYSVSREKKESFPLTVTSAQKNPTAFYLCASTPGGRGTTDTQYFGPGTRLTVL.

The rearrangement links TRBV7-9 to TRBJ1-1; 7 nucleotides match TRBD1. This CDR3 region has 15 residues. CDR1 is SEHNR and CDR2 is FQNEAQ in the germline V gene (reference sequence). V lost 0 bases and J lost 5; bases outside the gene matches: 6. CDR3 sequence: CASSLAFRGLTEAFF. The CDR3, as DNA: TGTGCCAGCAGCTTAGCATTCAGGGGGTTGACTGAAGCTTTCTTT.

This sequence joins TRBV28 and TRBJ1-2, with 7 positions matching TRBD1. This CDR3 spans 12 amino acids. Germline V gene lookup returns CDR1 MDHEN and CDR2 SYDVKM. With V trimmed by 5 bases and J by 4 bases, 1 base remained unmatched. The CDR3 region has the DNA TGTGCCAGCAGTCAGGGGGTCTATGGCTACACCTTC. It yields the protein CASSQGVYGYTF.

The chain employs TRBV5-1 and TRBJ2-1; maybe TRBD1 (5 bases). Germline V lookup: CDR1 SGHRS, CDR2 YFSETQ. Trimming pared 1 base from V and 0 bases from J, leaving 14 bases between. CDR3 size: 17 residues. CDR3 DNA sequence: TGCGCCAGCAGCTTGAGGGGCGGTTTGGGCTCCTACAATGAGCAGTTCTTC. As protein: CASSLRGGLGSYNEQFF.

The chain uses TRBV5-1 and TRBJ2-5, with D perhaps TRBD2 (6 bases). V was cut by 2 bases and J by 5 bases, with 16 bases left in between. The V gene's germline CDR1 is SGHRS and CDR2 YFSETQ. CDR3 length: 15 residues. The CDR3 coding sequence is TGCGCCAGCAGCTTACAACTAGCCGGATTGGAGACCCAGTACTTC. It specifies CASSLQLAGLETQYF.

The chain has TRBV30 and TRBJ1-2; 7 bases fit TRBD1. The CDR3 runs to 12 residues. Germline V lookup: CDR1 GTSNPN, CDR2 SVGIG (reference sequence). J lost 6 bases, V lost 0 bases, and 1 base had no gene match. In DNA form, the CDR3 reads TGTGCCTGGAGTGTACAGGGGAATGGCTACACCTTC. Amino acids: CAWSVQGNGYTF. The full variable domain, completed using reference TRBV30 and TRBJ1-2, is SQTIHQWPATLVQPVGSPLSLECTVEGTSNPNLYWYRQAAGRGLQLLFYSVGIGQISSEVPQNLSASRPQDRQFILSSKKLLLSDSGFYLCAWSVQGNGYTFGSGTRLTVV.

The chain joins TRBV5-1 to TRBJ2-3, with 8 nucleotides matching TRBD2. This CDR3 is 14 amino acids long. The germline gives CDR1 SGHRS, CDR2 YFSETQ. V lost 2 bases and J lost 4; bases outside the gene matches: 3. CDR3 loop: CASSFSGISDTQYF. CDR3 DNA: TGCGCCAGCAGCTTTAGCGGGATCTCAGATACGCAGTATTTT.